The next 22 T cell receptor beta chains were all read from a single sample in a study of identifying expanded T cells in peripheral blood. Method: immunoSEQ multiplex PCR; TCRdb's copy keeps in-frame clones and lacks some. Of 85,000 to 100,000 clones in the sample, roughly 88% were seen once. The source material was blood. Receptors originate from a person between 18 and 70 years old in good health.

This sequence joins TRBV11-2 and TRBJ2-3; no reliable D call. The CDR3 has 11 residues. Per germline, CDR1 SGHAT and CDR2 FQNNGV. Trimming removed 1 base from V and 4 bases from J, with 0 bases in between. CDR3 DNA: TGTGCCAGCAGCTTAGCAGATACGCAGTATTTT. Translation gives CASSLADTQYF.

This chain links TRBV10-2 with TRBJ1-4; 9 nucleotides match TRBD1. The length of the CDR3 is 13 residues. Per the germline V gene, CDR1 is WSHSY and CDR2 is SAAADI. V lost 8 bases to trimming and J lost 6 bases; unmatched junction nucleotides: 4. The CDR3 is CASGGTGYEKLFF. The CDR3, as DNA: TGCGCCAGCGGGGGGACAGGGTATGAAAAACTGTTTTTT.

This rearrangement joins TRBV6-4 to TRBJ2-2; the D is unclear. Germline V lookup: CDR1 MRHNA, CDR2 SNTAGT. The CDR3 runs to 14 residues. V was clipped by 10 bases and J by 6 bases, with 18 bases between them. CDR3 bases: TGTGCCACGGCTAGAGGTCTGGAAGCCGGGGAGCTGTTTTTT. Its translation: CATARGLEAGELFF.

The V gene is TRBV7-2, the J gene TRBJ1-2; D possibly corresponds to TRBD1 (6 bases). Trimming stripped 6 bases from V and 7 bases from J, with 18 bases between. CDR3 length equals 14 residues. In germline, CDR1 is SGHTA, CDR2 FQGNSA. This CDR3 reads CASSPGGGAFGYTF. The DNA for the CDR3 is TGTGCCAGCAGTCCAGGTGGGGGGGCTTTTGGCTACACCTTC.

This chain connects TRBV4-1 to TRBJ1-5; TRBD1 might be the D (6 bases). Germline CDR1 is MGHRA and CDR2 is YSYEKL. Trimming took 3 bases from V and 6 from J, leaving 15 bases between them. This CDR3 has 15 residues. The DNA for the CDR3 is TGCGCCAGCAGCCATCAACAGGGTGTAGGTCAGCCCCAGCATTTT. Protein sequence: CASSHQQGVGQPQHF.

Only a few counts were recorded for this clone. The chain couples TRBV6-1 to TRBJ1-2; D is unclear. CDR1 MNHNS and CDR2 SASEGT come from the germline V gene. Trimming took 0 bases from V and 5 from J, leaving 4 bases between them. CDR3 length: 12 amino acids. The CDR3 region has the DNA TGTGCCAGCAGTGAAGCAGGTTATGGCTACACCTTC. This translates into CASSEAGYGYTF.

The chain joins TRBV7-9 to TRBJ2-3; 7 nucleotides match TRBD2. With V trimmed by 1 base and J by 6 bases, 10 bases remained unmatched. Germline V gene lookup returns CDR1 SEHNR and CDR2 FQNEAQ (reference sequence). The CDR3 runs 16 residues. The CDR3 region has the DNA TGTGCCAGCAGCTTAGAATCTCTGCTAGCGGCCGATACGCAGTATTTT. This sequence encodes CASSLESLLAADTQYF.

The rearrangement uses TRBV4-1 and TRBJ2-7, with 13 bases identical to TRBD2. J was trimmed by 2 bases and V by 7 bases; bases with no gene match: 11. The CDR3 covers 17 residues. From germline, CDR1 is MGHRA and CDR2 YSYEKL. In DNA, the CDR3 is TGCGCCAGCACCCAGACTAGCGGGGGGTTTTACGCCTACGAGCAGTACTTC. Residues: CASTQTSGGFYAYEQYF.

The chain links TRBV28 to TRBJ2-2; a possible D gene is TRBD1 (6 bases). Germline CDR1 reads MDHEN; CDR2 reads SYDVKM. CDR3 length equals 14 residues. Trimming took 6 bases from V and 1 from J, leaving 9 bases between them. The CDR3 DNA reads as TGTGCCAGCAGCCTGGGACAGAACACCGGGGAGCTGTTTTTT. It codes for CASSLGQNTGELFF.

V is TRBV16 and J is TRBJ2-3, with D unresolved. CDR1 is KGHSY and CDR2 is FQNENV in the germline V gene. V lost 1 base to trimming and J lost 6 bases, with 8 bases between them. The CDR3 is made up of 13 amino acids. CDR3 sequence (DNA): TGTGCCAGCAGCCAATTAGGTTGGGATACGCAGTATTTT. Translation gives CASSQLGWDTQYF.

The V gene is TRBV5-4, the J gene TRBJ1-2; 12 bases map to TRBD1. In germline, CDR1 is SGHNT, CDR2 YYREEE (reference sequence). CDR3 length equals 14 residues. Germline trimming cut 2 bases from V and 9 bases from J; bases unmatched to any gene: 5. The CDR3 DNA reads as TGTGCCAGCAGCTTATCGGGACAGGGGGCTCGCTACACCTTC. Residues: CASSLSGQGARYTF.

The chain combines TRBV30 with TRBJ2-6; unclear D gene. The CDR3 covers 14 residues. V was trimmed by 6 bases and J by 0 bases, leaving 9 bases between them. CDR1 is GTSNPN and CDR2 is SVGIG in the germline V gene (reference sequence). CDR3 region: CACKLLSGANVLTF. CDR3 sequence (DNA): TGTGCCTGCAAGCTTCTCTCTGGGGCCAACGTCCTGACTTTC.

This chain uses TRBV27 with TRBJ2-1, with 7 bases fitting TRBD1. The V segment lost 2 bases and the J segment 6 bases; nucleotides outside the gene matches: 7. The germline V gene encodes CDR1 MNHEY and CDR2 SMNVEV (reference sequence). The CDR3 covers 15 residues. The CDR3 nucleotides are TGTGCCAGCAGTTTACGGGACAGCTTCCTCAATGAGCAGTTCTTC. As protein: CASSLRDSFLNEQFF.

Notes on this clone: One base away lies a much larger clone, so this may be a sequencing read error. The chain couples TRBV6-4 to TRBJ2-1; 8 bases fit TRBD2. The CDR3 is 15 amino acids. J was trimmed by 0 bases and V by 2 bases; bases with no gene match: 0. In germline, CDR1 is MRHNA, CDR2 SNTAGT. The CDR3 DNA is TGTGCCAGCAGTGACACTAGCGGCTCCTACAATGAGCAGTTCTTC. Protein product: CASSDTSGSYNEQFF.

This sequence joins TRBV10-1 and TRBJ1-5, with D tentatively TRBD1 (5 bases). This CDR3 is built from 16 residues. CDR1 is WNHNN, CDR2 SYGVQD, per germline (reference sequence). V was trimmed by 6 bases and J by 0 bases, leaving 15 bases between them. The CDR3 reads CASRKTGTDSNQPQHF. For the CDR3, the DNA is TGCGCCAGCAGAAAGACCGGGACCGATAGCAATCAGCCCCAGCATTTT.

The V gene is TRBV5-6, the J gene TRBJ1-5, with a possible D match to TRBD1 (6 bases). CDR3 length equals 17 residues. Trimming stripped 0 bases from V and 5 bases from J, with 18 bases between. Germline CDR1 is SGHDT and CDR2 is YYEEEE. CDR3 amino acids: CASSLAGIGGGHQPQHF. Here the CDR3 DNA reads TGTGCCAGCAGCTTGGCTGGGATTGGTGGGGGCCATCAGCCCCAGCATTTT.

This chain joins TRBV14 and TRBJ2-7; 9 nucleotides agree with TRBD2. Germline loops: CDR1 SGHDN, CDR2 FVKESK. Germline trimming cut 4 bases from V and 0 bases from J; bases unmatched to any gene: 4. The length of the CDR3 is 15 residues. Here the CDR3 reads CASSLLAGHSYEQYF. CDR3 nucleotides: TGTGCCAGCAGCCTTCTAGCGGGACACTCCTACGAGCAGTACTTC.

The chain uses TRBV5-1 and TRBJ2-2, with D perhaps TRBD1 (7 bases). The V end was cut by 5 bases, the J end by 1 base, with 12 bases between. The germline gives CDR1 SGHRS, CDR2 YFSETQ. The CDR3 loop spans 15 amino acids. The CDR3 DNA reads TGCGCCAGCAGGGAGGGGGCCTTGAACACCGGGGAGCTGTTTTTT. This gives the protein CASREGALNTGELFF.

This clone was counted a single time. The rearrangement joins TRBV6-5 to TRBJ2-1; D is perhaps TRBD1 or TRBD2 (6 bases each). With 6 bases removed from V and 3 bases from J, the gap between germline ends came to 15 bases. CDR1 and CDR2 (germline): MNHEY, SVGAGI. The CDR3 covers 15 residues. The CDR3 is CASRGGGPVYNEQFF. The CDR3 DNA follows: TGTGCCAGCAGGGGGGGCGGCCCCGTCTACAATGAGCAGTTCTTC.

CDR3 coding DNA: TGTGCCAGCAGCCGGGGGGGGACGGAGAGATACAATGAGCAGTTCTTC. Its translation: CASSRGGTERYNEQFF. The chain has TRBV7-6 and TRBJ2-1, with TRBD2 matching over 8 bases. CDR1 SGHVS and CDR2 FNYEAQ come from the germline V gene. Trimming at V came to 5 bases and at J to 4 bases, leaving 10 bases not matched to a gene. The CDR3 runs 16 residues. The full variable domain, with the rest looked up from reference TRBV7-6 and TRBJ2-1, is GAGVSQSPRYKVTKRGQDVALRCDPISGHVSLYWYRQALGQGPEFLTYFNYEAQQDKSGLPNDRFSAERPEGSISTLTIQRTEQRDSAMYRCASSRGGTERYNEQFFGPGTRLTVL.

The rearrangement uses TRBV5-4 and TRBJ2-2; D is tentatively TRBD1 or TRBD2 (5 bases each). The V and J ends lost 2 bases and 7 bases respectively, with 18 bases between them. This CDR3 has 16 amino acids. Germline CDR1 reads SGHNT; CDR2 reads YYREEE (reference sequence). Here the CDR3 reads CASSLYQPGTVGELFF. The CDR3 nucleotides read TGTGCCAGCAGCTTATATCAGCCAGGGACGGTCGGGGAGCTGTTTTTT.

The chain is built from TRBV5-1 and TRBJ2-2, with D tentatively TRBD1 (6 bases). The CDR3 spans 17 residues. Germline V CDR1 and CDR2: SGHRS, YFSETQ. The V end was cut by 1 base, the J end by 5 bases, with 18 bases between. For the CDR3, the DNA is TGCGCCAGCAGCTTGCCGGGACACCCTTCAAGAACCGGGGAGCTGTTTTTT. Translated, it gives CASSLPGHPSRTGELFF.